This T cell receptor beta chain stems from a study of T-cell reconstitution after alpha-beta-depleted transplantation in children. The library targeted TCRbeta and was prepared with unique molecular identifiers. TCRdb reanalysed the PCR reads using MiXCR and keeps one entry per CDR3 protein. Found here are about 500,000 distinct CDR3 sequences, around a third of them singletons; the top ten hold less than 2.5%. V was cut by 7 bases and J by 7 bases, with 10 bases left in between. The CDR3 contains 11 residues. CDR1 and CDR2 (germline): WNHNN, SYGVQD (reference sequence). This clonotype was sampled from a human donor who donated a stem cell graft to a child with aplastic anemia. The chain couples TRBV10-1 to TRBJ2-5; TRBD2 might be the D (5 bases). The material was PBMCs from the stem cell graft donor, obtained from the stem cell graft. The CDR3 protein is CASIAPGTQYF. The CDR3 nucleotides are TGCGCCAGCATAGCGCCCGGGACCCAGTACTTC.